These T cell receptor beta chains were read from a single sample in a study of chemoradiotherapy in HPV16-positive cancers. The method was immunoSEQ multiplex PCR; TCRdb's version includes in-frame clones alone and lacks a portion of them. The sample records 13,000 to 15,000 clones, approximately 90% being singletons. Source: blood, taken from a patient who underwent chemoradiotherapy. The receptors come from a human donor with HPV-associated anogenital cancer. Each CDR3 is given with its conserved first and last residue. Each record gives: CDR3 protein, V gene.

CASSLRLAVVSGANVLTF TRBV5-8
CASSESESLTDTQYF TRBV2
CASRPTSGGRETQYF TRBV19
CASSVGAGAQTTQYF TRBV9
CASSLWTDSGNTIYF TRBV21-1
CASSFRRQGPYEQYF TRBV27
CASSQAGGITGELFF TRBV4-1
CASSPRQGVSSGNTIYF TRBV9
CASSSRPDRVEQFF TRBV11-2
CASSLRPGGPYEQYF TRBV5-1
CASSRWGRNTEAFF TRBV19